This is a list of T cell receptor beta chains from one sample in a study of T-cell reconstitution after alpha-beta-depleted transplantation in children. TCRdb passed the PCR reads through MiXCR, listing each CDR3 protein once. The sample has fewer than 700,000 distinct CDR3 sequences; approximately 12% are singletons. The sample consisted of PBMCs, mostly from graft donor cells, taken 360 days after TCRalphabeta/CD19-depleted stem cell transplant. The receptors were sampled from a male patient younger than 18 who had a stem cell transplant for acute myeloid leukemia, so the T cells may come from the graft donor. Both conserved end residues are part of each CDR3. A D gene is named only where the DNA matches it firmly. Size values are once, few and many counts, or a class for expanded clones, and some rows have none.

j_call cdr3_length d_call clone_size v_call cdr3_nt cdr3_aa
TRBJ2-1 11 - few TRBV9 TGTGCCAGCGGGGGTGCGACTGAGCAGTTCTTC CASGGATEQFF
TRBJ2-3 17 TRBD2 - TRBV20-1 TGCAGTGCTAGAGAATCCGGGGGACTATTTGGGACAGATACGCAGTATTTT CSARESGGLFGTDTQYF
TRBJ2-7 13 - many TRBV2 TGTGCCAGCAGTGAACAGGGAGTCAACGAGCAGTACTTC CASSEQGVNEQYF
TRBJ1-6 15 TRBD1 once TRBV18 TGTGCCAGCTCACCACCCACAGGGGGTAGTTCACCCCTCCACTTT CASSPPTGGSSPLHF
TRBJ2-1 20 TRBD2 few TRBV2 TGTGCCAGCAGTGATAGCAGGCTAGCGGGGATAAGGAGCTCCTACAATGAGCAGTTCTTC CASSDSRLAGIRSSYNEQFF
TRBJ2-1 15 TRBD1 many TRBV29-1 TGCAGCGTAACAGGGGGGCCGAGCTCCTACAATGAGCAGTTCTTC CSVTGGPSSYNEQFF
TRBJ2-2 21 TRBD2 - TRBV10-3 TGTGCCATCAGCGGAAACGCCGGGGCGGGAGGGCCGAAATTGAACACCGGGGAGCTGTTTTTT CAISGNAGAGGPKLNTGELFF
TRBJ2-4 14 - many TRBV9 TGTGCCAGCAGCGTACTTCCGGACAAAAACATTCAGTACTTC CASSVLPDKNIQYF
TRBJ2-6 20 TRBD1 few TRBV5-1 TGCGCCAGCAGGATATACCCCCCGGACAGGGGCAGAGTTGGGGCCAACGTCCTGACTTTC CASRIYPPDRGRVGANVLTF
TRBJ2-3 14 - - TRBV20-1 TGCAGTGCCCAGCATGGGGTTCGCACAGATACGCAGTATTTT CSAQHGVRTDTQYF
TRBJ2-7 18 TRBD2 - TRBV23-1 TGCGCCAGCAGTCAAGAGTCTAGCGGGAGGAAGAACTCCTACGAGCAGTACTTC CASSQESSGRKNSYEQYF
TRBJ1-5 13 - few TRBV20-1 TGCAGTGCTCCCTCCTTCTACAATCAGCCCCAGCATTTT CSAPSFYNQPQHF
TRBJ2-7 11 - many TRBV21-1 TGTGCCAGCAGCAAAGGGGGCGAGCAGTACTTC CASSKGGEQYF
TRBJ2-1 15 - many TRBV12-3/TRBV12-4 TGTGCCAGCAGGGGACCGGGCTTCATTAACAATGAGCAGTTCTTC CASRGPGFINNEQFF
TRBJ1-1 16 - few TRBV4-2 TGTGCCAGCAGCCAAGAAGCAGGGACTATAAACACTGAAGCTTTCTTT CASSQEAGTINTEAFF
TRBJ2-7 17 - - TRBV7-9 TGTGCCAGCAGCTCCACCTCAAGCAGCACAGCTCACTACGAGCAGTACTTC CASSSTSSSTAHYEQYF
TRBJ2-5 17 - - TRBV4-3 TGCGCCAGCAGCCAAGTCATCGCGGGGAGAGACCAAGAGACCCAGTACTTC CASSQVIAGRDQETQYF
TRBJ2-5 17 TRBD2 - TRBV12-3/TRBV12-4 TGTGCCAGCAGTTTGTTCCTCGGGACTAGCGCACAAGAGACCCAGTACTTC CASSLFLGTSAQETQYF
TRBJ2-3 13 - many TRBV6-6 TGTGCCAGCAGTTACGGGCCCGGGGATACGCAGTATTTT CASSYGPGDTQYF
TRBJ2-3 14 - few TRBV28 TGTGCCAGCAGTCCTACAGGGCGGGTAGATACGCAGTATTTT CASSPTGRVDTQYF
TRBJ2-5 16 TRBD1 - TRBV12-3/TRBV12-4 TGTGCCAGCAGTTCGAGACGACAGGGAACCGGTGAGACCCAGTACTTC CASSSRRQGTGETQYF
TRBJ2-4 16 TRBD1 few TRBV28 TGTGCCAGCAGACCCGGGACAGTGGGTCCCTGGAACATTCAGTACTTC CASRPGTVGPWNIQYF
TRBJ2-7 14 TRBD2 - TRBV29-1 TGCAGCGTCGCGACTAGCGGAGGTCCCTACGAGCAGTACTTC CSVATSGGPYEQYF
TRBJ2-1 18 TRBD1 few TRBV2 TGTGCCAGCAACCCGAGGACAGGAGAGGCGGGCTCCTACAATGAGCAGTTCTTC CASNPRTGEAGSYNEQFF
TRBJ2-3 17 TRBD2 - TRBV12-3/TRBV12-4 TGTGCCAGCAGTTTCGAGATAGCGGGAGGCCACACAGATACGCAGTATTTT CASSFEIAGGHTDTQYF
TRBJ1-1 16 - many TRBV5-1 TGCGCCAGCAGCTCACTAAGTCCGGGTGGGAACACTGAAGCTTTCTTT CASSSLSPGGNTEAFF
TRBJ1-5 11 - few TRBV29-1 TGCAGCGTTGGGGGGGATCAGCCCCAGCATTTT CSVGGDQPQHF
TRBJ2-7 12 - few TRBV28 TGTGCCAGCCTCGACATCGCCTACGAGCAGTACTTC CASLDIAYEQYF
TRBJ2-7 15 - - TRBV4-2 TGTGCCAGCAGCCAAGATAGGGCAACTTCCTACGAGCAGTACTTC CASSQDRATSYEQYF
TRBJ2-1 12 - few TRBV20-1 TGCAGTGCTAGGCCAGGACCAAATGAGCAGTTCTTC CSARPGPNEQFF
TRBJ2-1 14 TRBD1 many TRBV29-1 TGCAGCGTTGACGGACAGGGGATTTACAATGAGCAGTTCTTC CSVDGQGIYNEQFF
TRBJ2-3 16 - - TRBV20-1 TGCAGTGCTAGTATCGGCGGACCGGTAGGCACAGATACGCAGTATTTT CSASIGGPVGTDTQYF
TRBJ2-1 14 - many TRBV2 TGTGCCAGCGGGAGGGGGAGCTCCTACAATGAGCAGTTCTTC CASGRGSSYNEQFF
TRBJ2-7 15 TRBD2 - TRBV20-1 TGCAGTGCTACACCCGGTGCGGGAGGTTCCTACGAGCAGTACTTC CSATPGAGGSYEQYF
TRBJ2-7 15 - - TRBV27 TGTGCCAGCAGTCCACCCCCCGGATGGGCTAACGAGCAGTACTTC CASSPPPGWANEQYF
TRBJ2-1 17 TRBD2 few TRBV7-6 TGTGCCAGCAGCCCACACACCCTAGCGGGGTTTATAAGTGAGCAGTTCTTC CASSPHTLAGFISEQFF
TRBJ2-7 17 TRBD1 few TRBV13 TGTGCCAGCAGCTTACTACAGGGGACATACATTTCCTACGAGCAGTACTTC CASSLLQGTYISYEQYF
TRBJ2-1 17 TRBD2 - TRBV5-6 TGTGCCAGCAGCCTGGGAGCGGGAGAAGGAACCTACAATGAGCAGTTCTTC CASSLGAGEGTYNEQFF
TRBJ2-5 18 TRBD2 few TRBV11-1 TGTGCCAGCAGCACCGCTCAAGCGGGAGGTACCCATGCAGAGACCCAGTACTTC CASSTAQAGGTHAETQYF
TRBJ2-3 18 - few TRBV11-2 TGTGCCAGCAGCTCCCGATTAGGGGGACCTGGGGGCACAGATACGCAGTATTTT CASSSRLGGPGGTDTQYF
TRBJ2-7 15 - - TRBV7-2 TGTGCCAGCAGCTCCGGTATCACGCCCCCCTACGAGCAGTACTTC CASSSGITPPYEQYF
TRBJ2-2 15 - many TRBV11-2 TGTGCCAGCAGCTTGGAAGGGCTGAACACCGGGGAGCTGTTTTTT CASSLEGLNTGELFF
TRBJ2-1 14 TRBD2 - TRBV20-1 TGCAGTGCTCCTATAGCGGGAGGAGGGTATGAGCAGTTCTTC CSAPIAGGGYEQFF
TRBJ2-5 14 TRBD2 few TRBV2 TGTGCCAGCAGGGCGGGAGATTTCGGAGAGACCCAGTACTTC CASRAGDFGETQYF
TRBJ2-3 16 TRBD1 - TRBV27 TGTGCCAGCAGCTCTTCGGACAGGGTTTTGCACCCGACGCAGTATTTT CASSSSDRVLHPTQYF
TRBJ2-2 15 TRBD1 few TRBV10-3 TGTGCCATCAGCACGGGACAGAACGCGGTCGGGGAGCTGTTTTTT CAISTGQNAVGELFF